Given below is one TCR beta chain in context. Its antigen is unidentified. A single base separates this from a much larger clone, so it may be a read error. Clones were read by immunoSEQ multiplex PCR, and TCRdb kept only the in-frame ones, dropping some. The table has some 58,000 clones, around nine tenths seen once. This entry belongs to a study of PD-1 blockade in classical Hodgkin lymphoma. Overall study results and limits: Compared with baseline, CD4+ but not CD8+ TCR diversity had risen significantly by C4D1.

Time point denoted: cycle 4 day 1 (C4D1), after five to seven weeks of nivolumab. Following autologous stem cell transplantation, relapse occurred in every patient, and exposure to brentuximab vedotin varied. Between the trimmed V and J ends, which lost 0 bases and 0 bases, there was a span of 2 bases. This CDR3 has 13 residues. The germline V gene encodes CDR1 SGHDT and CDR2 YYEEEE. J is TRBJ2-3 and V is TRBV5-6; D is ambiguous. The sequence was obtained from a human donor with classical Hodgkin lymphoma. The source was peripheral blood mononuclear cells (PBMCs), collected before the fourth cycle of nivolumab. The CDR3 protein is CASSLDSTDTQYF. The DNA of the CDR3 is TGTGCCAGCAGCTTGGATAGCACAGATACGCAGTATTTT.